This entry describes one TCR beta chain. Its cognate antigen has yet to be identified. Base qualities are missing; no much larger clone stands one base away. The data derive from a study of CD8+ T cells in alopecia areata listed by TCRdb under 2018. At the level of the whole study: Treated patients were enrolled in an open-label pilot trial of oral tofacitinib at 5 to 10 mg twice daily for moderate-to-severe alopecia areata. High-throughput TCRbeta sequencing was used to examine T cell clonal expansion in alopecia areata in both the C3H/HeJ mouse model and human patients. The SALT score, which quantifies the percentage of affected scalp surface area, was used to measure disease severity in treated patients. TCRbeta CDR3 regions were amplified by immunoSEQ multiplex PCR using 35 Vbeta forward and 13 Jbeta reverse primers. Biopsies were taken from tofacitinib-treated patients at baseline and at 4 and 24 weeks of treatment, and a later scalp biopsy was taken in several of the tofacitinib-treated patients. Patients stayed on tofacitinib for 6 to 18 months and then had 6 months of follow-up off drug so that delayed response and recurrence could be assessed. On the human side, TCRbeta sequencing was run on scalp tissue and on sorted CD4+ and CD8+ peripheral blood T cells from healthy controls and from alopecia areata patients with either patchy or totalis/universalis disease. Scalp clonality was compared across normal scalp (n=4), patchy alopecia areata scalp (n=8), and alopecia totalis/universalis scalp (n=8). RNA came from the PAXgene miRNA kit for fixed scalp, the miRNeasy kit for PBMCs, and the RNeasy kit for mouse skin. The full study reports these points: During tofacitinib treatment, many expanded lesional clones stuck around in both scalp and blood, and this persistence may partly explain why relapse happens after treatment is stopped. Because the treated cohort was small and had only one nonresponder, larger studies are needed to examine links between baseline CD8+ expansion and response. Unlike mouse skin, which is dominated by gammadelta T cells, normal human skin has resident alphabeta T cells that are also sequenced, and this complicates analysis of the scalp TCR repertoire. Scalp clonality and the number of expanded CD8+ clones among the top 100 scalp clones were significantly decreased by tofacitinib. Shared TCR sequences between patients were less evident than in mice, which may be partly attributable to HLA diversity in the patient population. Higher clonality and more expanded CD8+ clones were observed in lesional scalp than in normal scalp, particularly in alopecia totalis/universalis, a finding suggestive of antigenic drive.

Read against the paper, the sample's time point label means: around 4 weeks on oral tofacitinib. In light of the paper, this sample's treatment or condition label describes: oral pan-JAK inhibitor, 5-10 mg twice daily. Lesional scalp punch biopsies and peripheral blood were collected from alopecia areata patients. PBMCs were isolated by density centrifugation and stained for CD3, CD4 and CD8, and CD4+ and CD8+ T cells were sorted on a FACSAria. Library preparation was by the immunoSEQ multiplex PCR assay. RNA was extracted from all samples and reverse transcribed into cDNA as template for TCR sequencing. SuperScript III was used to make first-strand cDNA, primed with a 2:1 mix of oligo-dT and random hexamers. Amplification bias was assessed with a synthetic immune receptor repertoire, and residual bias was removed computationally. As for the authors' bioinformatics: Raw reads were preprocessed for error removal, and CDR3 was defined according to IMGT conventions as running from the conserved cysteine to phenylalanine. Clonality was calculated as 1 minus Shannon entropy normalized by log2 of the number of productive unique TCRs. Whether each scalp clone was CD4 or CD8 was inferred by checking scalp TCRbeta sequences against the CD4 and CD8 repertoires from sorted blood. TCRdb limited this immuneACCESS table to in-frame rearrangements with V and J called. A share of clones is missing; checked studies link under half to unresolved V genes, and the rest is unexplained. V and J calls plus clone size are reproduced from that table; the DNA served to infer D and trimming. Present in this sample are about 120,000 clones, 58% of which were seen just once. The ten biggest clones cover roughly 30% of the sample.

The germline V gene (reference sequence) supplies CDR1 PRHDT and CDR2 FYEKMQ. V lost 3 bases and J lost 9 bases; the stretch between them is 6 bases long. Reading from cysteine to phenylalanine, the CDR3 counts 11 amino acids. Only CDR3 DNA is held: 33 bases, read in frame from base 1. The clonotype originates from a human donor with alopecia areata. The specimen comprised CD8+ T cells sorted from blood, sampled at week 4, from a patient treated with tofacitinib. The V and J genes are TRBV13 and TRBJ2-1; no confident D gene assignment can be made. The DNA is TGTGCCAGCAGCTTTTCCGGTGAGCAGTTCTTC. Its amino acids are CASSFSGEQFF.